Presented here are 9 T cell receptor beta chains from one specimen sequenced in a study of blood T cell repertoires in COVID-19. Repertoires were generated with immunoSEQ multiplex PCR, while TCRdb's copy carries only in-frame clones and drops some. The table shows around 170,000 clones, with roughly 85% occurring only once. The specimen sequenced was peripheral blood. All receptors come from a man aged 50 to 60 with active or convalescent COVID-19.

This clone was picked up one time. The V and J genes are TRBV7-2 and TRBJ2-3; 10 bases map to TRBD2. The CDR3 runs to 18 residues. The germline gives CDR1 SGHTA, CDR2 FQGNSA. V lost 5 bases, J lost 1 base, and 12 bases stayed unmatched. Here the CDR3 DNA reads TGTGCCAGCAGCCCCCCCCGACTAGCGGGCCCTGGCACAGATACGCAGTATTTT. Translation gives CASSPPRLAGPGTDTQYF.

The chain is built from TRBV28 and TRBJ1-2, with 7 bases that match TRBD1. V was clipped by 3 bases and J by 2 bases; unmatched bases: 6. This CDR3 contains 15 residues. CDR1 and CDR2 from the germline V gene are MDHEN and SYDVKM. CDR3 DNA sequence: TGTGCCAGCAGTTTGAGTCGCAGGGGGAACTATGGCTACACCTTC. Amino acid sequence: CASSLSRRGNYGYTF.

The V gene is TRBV6-5, the J gene TRBJ2-3; D is perhaps TRBD2 (5 bases). The length of the CDR3 is 15 residues. V shed 0 bases and J shed 2 bases, with 9 bases lying between them. The germline gives CDR1 MNHEY, CDR2 SVGAGI. The CDR3 loop reads CASSYSRVVTDTQYF. Written as DNA, the CDR3 is TGTGCCAGCAGTTACTCGAGGGTAGTCACAGATACGCAGTATTTT.

The chain is built from TRBV7-2 and TRBJ1-1, with TRBD1 matching over 7 bases. The V gene's germline CDR1 is SGHTA and CDR2 FQGNSA. The CDR3 extends over 15 amino acids. V shed 4 bases and J 5 bases; nucleotides not matched to a gene: 10. The CDR3 DNA is TGTGCCAGCAGCTCTGTTAGGACAGGAGGGACTGAAGCTTTCTTT. Its protein product is CASSSVRTGGTEAFF.

The rearrangement links TRBV21-1 to TRBJ2-7; no check of the table's D call, TRBD1, against the DNA was made. TRBV21-1 is labeled a pseudogene. This CDR3 is 12 amino acids long. The chain's CDR3 is CATEDRDYEQYF. CDR3 DNA: TGTGCCACCGAGGACAGGGATTACGAGCAGTACTTC.

CDR3 protein: CAWSTGTTNEKLFF. Written as DNA, the CDR3 is TGTGCCTGGAGTACCGGGACAACTAATGAAAAACTGTTTTTT. The chain couples TRBV30 to TRBJ1-4, with D hard to call. Germline-derived CDR1 and CDR2 are GTSNPN and SVGIG (reference sequence). Trimming took 2 bases from V and 0 from J, leaving 7 bases between them. The CDR3 has 14 residues.

The J gene is TRBJ1-5, the V gene TRBV30, with D tentatively TRBD1 (5 bases). The V end was cut by 0 bases, the J end by 0 bases, with 12 bases between. Germline V CDR1 and CDR2: GTSNPN, SVGIG (reference sequence). The CDR3 totals 16 residues. CDR3 region: CAWSVRGRVSNQPQHF. CDR3 nucleotide sequence: TGTGCCTGGAGTGTACGCGGCAGGGTTAGCAATCAGCCCCAGCATTTT. The full variable domain, with the rest looked up from reference TRBV30 and TRBJ1-5, is SQTIHQWPATLVQPVGSPLSLECTVEGTSNPNLYWYRQAAGRGLQLLFYSVGIGQISSEVPQNLSASRPQDRQFILSSKKLLLSDSGFYLCAWSVRGRVSNQPQHFGDGTRLSIL.

The chain employs TRBV19 and TRBJ1-5, with D maybe TRBD1 (6 bases). Trimming took 6 bases from V and 4 from J, leaving 13 bases between them. Germline assignment: CDR1 LNHDA and CDR2 SQIVND (reference sequence). There are 14 residues in the CDR3. The CDR3 coding sequence is TGTGCCAGTAGGAAGTCAGGGGTGAATCAGCCCCAGCATTTT. Its protein is CASRKSGVNQPQHF.

V gene TRBV2 combines with J gene TRBJ2-7; 8 bases match TRBD1. The germline gives CDR1 SNHLY, CDR2 FYNNEI. This CDR3 contains 12 residues. With V trimmed by 11 bases and J by 2 bases, 5 bases remained unmatched. In DNA, the CDR3 is TGTGCCGGAAGACAGGGGCCCTACGAGCAGTACTTC. This translates into CAGRQGPYEQYF.